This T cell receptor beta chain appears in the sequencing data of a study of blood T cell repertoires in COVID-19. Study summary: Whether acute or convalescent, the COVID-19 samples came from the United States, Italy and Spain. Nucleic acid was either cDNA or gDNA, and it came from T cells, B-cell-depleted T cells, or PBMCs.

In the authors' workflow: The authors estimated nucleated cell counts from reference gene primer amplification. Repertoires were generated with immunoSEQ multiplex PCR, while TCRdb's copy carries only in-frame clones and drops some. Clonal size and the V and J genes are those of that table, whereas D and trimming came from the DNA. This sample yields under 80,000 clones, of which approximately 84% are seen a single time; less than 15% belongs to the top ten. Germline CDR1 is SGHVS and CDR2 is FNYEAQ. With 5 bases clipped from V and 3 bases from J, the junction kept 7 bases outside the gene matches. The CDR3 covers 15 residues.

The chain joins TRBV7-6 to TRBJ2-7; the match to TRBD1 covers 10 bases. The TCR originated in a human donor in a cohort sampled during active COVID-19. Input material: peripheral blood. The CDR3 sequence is CASSAWDRGGYEQYF. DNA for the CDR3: TGTGCCAGCAGCGCTTGGGACAGGGGAGGCTACGAGCAGTACTTC.